A single sample is the source of the 32 T cell receptor beta chains below, sequenced in a study of T cell changes during pregnancy in multiple sclerosis. The assay was immunoSEQ multiplex PCR, and TCRdb's table has in-frame clones only and misses some. The sample yields more than 45,000 clones, 92% seen once. The input for sequencing was CD4+ T cells from peripheral blood mononuclear cells, taken after pregnancy. Receptor source: a female donor with multiple sclerosis, enrolled in a pregnancy study.

This sequence joins TRBV7-9 and TRBJ2-6, with 11 bases that match TRBD1. CDR1 SEHNR and CDR2 FQNEAQ come from the germline V gene (reference sequence). V trimming: 6 bases; J trimming: 3 bases; junction bases outside the gene matches: 13. The CDR3 has 19 residues. The CDR3 sequence is CASRPPRRTGGDGANVLTF. CDR3 bases: TGTGCCAGCAGACCCCCCCGGAGGACAGGGGGCGATGGGGCCAACGTCCTGACTTTC.

The chain is built from TRBV29-1 and TRBJ1-1, with D unclear. The V gene lost 6 bases and the J gene lost 3 bases, with 11 bases spanning the gap. This CDR3 spans 12 amino acids. In germline, CDR1 is SQVTM, CDR2 ANQGSEA. The CDR3 DNA follows: TGCAGCGTCGCCGTCCGGGACACTGAAGCTTTCTTT. Translating it yields CSVAVRDTEAFF.

The rearrangement joins TRBV5-1 to TRBJ2-7, with 8 bases aligning to TRBD1. Germline V gives CDR1 SGHRS, CDR2 YFSETQ. V lost 0 bases, J lost 4 bases, and 6 bases stayed unmatched. The CDR3 contains 15 residues. The CDR3 DNA is TGCGCCAGCAGCTTGGGGGGGACAGGCGGGTACGAGCAGTACTTC. Its translation: CASSLGGTGGYEQYF.

The chain employs TRBV19 and TRBJ2-3, with D perhaps TRBD2 (6 bases). The CDR3 spans 16 residues. Germline V gene lookup returns CDR1 LNHDA and CDR2 SQIVND (reference sequence). V was cut by 3 bases and J by 5 bases, with 18 bases left in between. In nucleotides, the CDR3 is TGTGCCAGTAGTATCCTCCAACGGGTCGGGGGAGATACGCAGTATTTT. The encoded protein is CASSILQRVGGDTQYF.

The rearrangement joins TRBV2 to TRBJ2-2; possibly TRBD2 for D (6 bases). From germline, CDR1 is SNHLY and CDR2 FYNNEI. The length of the CDR3 is 13 residues. Trimming stripped 8 bases from V and 5 bases from J, with 12 bases between. The CDR3: CASCREETGELFF. The CDR3 DNA reads TGTGCCAGCTGCAGGGAGGAAACCGGGGAGCTGTTTTTT.

In this sample, this clone turned up once. The chain links TRBV19 to TRBJ2-3; 9 bases line up with TRBD1. The CDR3 consists of 14 residues. Looked up from germline, CDR1 is LNHDA and CDR2 is SQIVND (reference sequence). After removal of 10 bases from V and 3 bases from J, the junction contained 8 bases not matched to a gene. The CDR3 nucleotides are TGTGCCACCTCGGACAGGGGAAATACAGATACGCAGTATTTT. It yields the protein CATSDRGNTDTQYF.

This clone was found once. This chain joins TRBV18 and TRBJ2-1; the D gene is possibly TRBD2 (6 bases). The germline CDR1 and CDR2 sequences are KGHSH and LQKENI. The CDR3 loop spans 15 amino acids. Trimming removed 0 bases from V and 0 bases from J, with 6 bases in between. CDR3 amino acids: CASSPPGGSYNEQFF. The CDR3 nucleotides read TGTGCCAGCTCACCACCGGGGGGCTCCTACAATGAGCAGTTCTTC. Drawing the rest from reference TRBV18 and TRBJ2-1, the complete variable domain is NAGVMQNPRHLVRRRGQEARLRCSPMKGHSHVYWYRQLPEEGLKFMVYLQKENIIDESGMPKERFSAEFPKEGPSILRIQQVVRGDSAAYFCASSPPGGSYNEQFFGPGTRLTVL.

This chain links TRBV29-1 with TRBJ1-2; the match to TRBD1 covers 8 bases. Trimming cost V 6 bases and J 9 bases; bases outside gene matches: 12. CDR1 and CDR2 (germline): SQVTM, ANQGSEA. This CDR3 region has 13 residues. The CDR3 DNA sequence: TGCAGCGTCCCACGACCACAGGGGGTCAGCTACACCTTC. It encodes CSVPRPQGVSYTF. Combining the CDR3 with reference TRBV29-1 and TRBJ1-2 gives the whole variable domain SAVISQKPSRDICQRGTSLTIQCQVDSQVTMMFWYRQQPGQSLTLIATANQGSEATYESGFVIDKFPISRPNLTFSTLTVSNMSPEDSSIYLCSVPRPQGVSYTFGSGTRLTVV.

The J gene is TRBJ1-6, the V gene TRBV6-5; TRBD1 is a possible D gene (6 bases). The V and J ends lost 7 bases and 10 bases respectively, with 20 bases between them. This CDR3 is 15 amino acids long. Germline V lookup: CDR1 MNHEY, CDR2 SVGAGI. The CDR3 nucleotides read TGTGCCAGCACCATAACCTTAGGACAGTCGTCACCCCTCCACTTT. Translating it yields CASTITLGQSSPLHF.

V gene TRBV11-1 combines with J gene TRBJ2-7; 9 positions agree with TRBD1. The CDR3 loop spans 15 amino acids. Germline loops: CDR1 SGHAT, CDR2 FQDESV (reference sequence). V dropped 7 bases and J dropped 1; count of bases not matched to a gene: 8. The CDR3 is CASKKVGQGSYEQYF. CDR3 nucleotide sequence: TGTGCCAGCAAAAAGGTAGGACAGGGGTCCTACGAGCAGTACTTC.

In regard to this clone: An end of the junction does not agree with germline; a read error may underlie this. This rearrangement joins TRBV2 to TRBJ1-2, with TRBD1 matching over 7 bases. CDR3 length: 13 amino acids. Germline values: CDR1 SNHLY, CDR2 FYNNEI. CDR3 region: CASREDRVNGYTF. CDR3 in DNA: TGTGCCAGCAGGGAAGACAGGGTAAATGGCTACACCTTC. The full variable domain, with the rest looked up from reference TRBV2 and TRBJ1-2, is EPEVTQTPSHQVTQMGQEVILRCVPISNHLYFYWYRQILGQKVEFLVSFYNNEISEKSEIFDDQFSVERPDGSNFTLKIRSTKLEDSAMYFCASREDRVNGYTFGSGTRLTVV.

The chain is built from TRBV12-5 and TRBJ2-5; D is perhaps TRBD1 (5 bases). V was cut by 0 bases and J by 2 bases, with 13 bases left in between. Germline CDR1 reads LGHNT; CDR2 reads FRNRAP. This CDR3 has 16 amino acids. CDR3 loop: CASGLVQRAGQETQYF. The CDR3 DNA is TGTGCTAGTGGTTTGGTACAAAGGGCAGGGCAAGAGACCCAGTACTTC.

The chain recombines TRBV9 with TRBJ2-7, with D possibly TRBD1 on 5 matching bases. The CDR3 totals 14 residues. CDR1 SGDLS and CDR2 YYNGEE come from the germline V gene. V was shortened by 0 bases and J by 5 bases, with 12 bases between the two germline ends. The CDR3 is CASSVGVGVHEQYF. In DNA, the CDR3 is TGTGCCAGCAGCGTAGGTGTAGGGGTCCACGAGCAGTACTTC.

The gene calls are TRBV2 and TRBJ2-7, with 7 bases identical to TRBD2. The germline gives CDR1 SNHLY, CDR2 FYNNEI. The CDR3 has 17 residues. V shed 6 bases, J shed 2 bases, and the junction held 16 bases outside the gene matches. CDR3 bases: TGTGCCAGCAGGGGCGACACCTTTAGCGGGCCTCCCTACGAGCAGTACTTC. It codes for CASRGDTFSGPPYEQYF.

The rearrangement links TRBV7-3 to TRBJ1-1, with 8 bases matching TRBD1. The V gene end was trimmed by 4 bases and the J gene end by 2 bases; junction bases not matched to a gene: 3. In germline, CDR1 is SGHTA, CDR2 FQGTGA. The CDR3 runs 14 residues. The CDR3 spells CASSSGQVNTEAFF. The CDR3 bases are TGTGCCAGCAGCTCGGGACAGGTAAACACTGAAGCTTTCTTT.

V and J are TRBV19 and TRBJ1-6; 7 bases agree with TRBD1. The J segment lost 1 base and the V segment lost 7 bases, leaving 7 bases of the junction unmatched. The CDR3 length is 16 residues. Germline V gene lookup returns CDR1 LNHDA and CDR2 SQIVND (reference sequence). CDR3 region: CASITGEKSYNSPLHF. In DNA, the CDR3 is TGTGCCAGTATTACAGGGGAAAAGTCCTATAATTCACCCCTCCACTTT.

This sequence joins TRBV19 and TRBJ2-2, with TRBD1 identical over 7 bases. Germline V gene lookup returns CDR1 LNHDA and CDR2 SQIVND (reference sequence). Trimming at V came to 2 bases and at J to 1 base, leaving 4 bases not matched to a gene. The CDR3 loop spans 16 amino acids. In DNA, the CDR3 is TGTGCCAGTAGTATAAAGGGGGCCCTGAACACCGGGGAGCTGTTTTTT. Amino acid sequence: CASSIKGALNTGELFF.

This clone was picked up one time. The genes are TRBV27 and TRBJ2-5, with D maybe TRBD2 (6 bases). V was pared by 0 bases and J by 5 bases, with 13 bases between. The CDR3 has 15 residues. Germline V gene sequence: CDR1 MNHEY, CDR2 SMNVEV (reference sequence). CDR3 sequence: CASSLSGHAGETQYF. The CDR3 DNA reads TGTGCCAGCAGTTTATCGGGGCACGCGGGGGAGACCCAGTACTTC.

The chain recombines TRBV7-9 with TRBJ1-3, with D perhaps TRBD1 (6 bases). Looked up from germline, CDR1 is SEHNR and CDR2 is FQNEAQ (reference sequence). The CDR3 has 17 amino acids. The V gene lost 6 bases and the J gene lost 6 bases, with 24 bases spanning the gap. CDR3 sequence: CASRSRPGQTFENTIYF. The CDR3 nucleotides are TGTGCCAGCAGATCGCGACCGGGACAAACCTTTGAAAACACCATATATTTT.

This clone was detected once. This chain links TRBV7-9 with TRBJ2-1; TRBD2 agrees at 13 bases. The germline V gene has CDR1 SEHNR and CDR2 FQNEAQ (reference sequence). The CDR3 contains 17 residues. V dropped 3 bases and J dropped 2; count of bases not matched to a gene: 4. The CDR3 protein is CASSFGGLAGAYNEQFF. The CDR3 region has the DNA TGTGCCAGCAGCTTCGGTGGACTAGCGGGAGCCTACAATGAGCAGTTCTTC.

This chain links TRBV5-4 with TRBJ2-7; 7 bases match TRBD2. Looked up from germline, CDR1 is SGHNT and CDR2 is YYREEE (reference sequence). This CDR3 has 16 residues. The trim removed 4 bases at V and 0 bases at J, leaving 10 bases unmatched. Here the CDR3 reads CASSRASGPSSYEQYF. In DNA form, the CDR3 reads TGTGCCAGCAGCCGCGCTAGCGGACCCAGCTCCTACGAGCAGTACTTC. Based on the CDR3 plus reference TRBV5-4 and TRBJ2-7, the full variable domain is ETGVTQSPTHLIKTRGQQVTLRCSSQSGHNTVSWYQQALGQGPQFIFQYYREEENGRGNFPPRFSGLQFPNYSSELNVNALELDDSALYLCASSRASGPSSYEQYFGPGTRLTVT.

The CDR3 DNA reads as TGTGCCAGCTCAAAAAGGCCCTCATCCAGGGACACTGAAGCTTTCTTT. Protein sequence: CASSKRPSSRDTEAFF. V usage is TRBV18 and J usage is TRBJ1-1; D possibly corresponds to TRBD1 (5 bases). Per germline, CDR1 KGHSH and CDR2 LQKENI. The CDR3 is made up of 16 amino acids. Trimming left V 5 bases short and J 3 bases short, with 19 bases between.

This clone has only one observation. The J gene is TRBJ2-7, the V gene TRBV11-3; 9 nucleotides agree with TRBD2. V lost 3 bases and J lost 4; bases outside the gene matches: 7. The length of the CDR3 is 15 residues. Germline-derived CDR1 and CDR2 are SGHNT and YENEEA. CDR3 in amino acids: CASSFGSGGSYEQYF. CDR3 DNA: TGTGCCAGCAGCTTTGGTAGCGGGGGATCGTACGAGCAGTACTTC.

The rearrangement uses TRBV27 and TRBJ1-5; D remains ambiguous. The V end lost 6 bases, the J end lost 1 base, and 7 bases lay between the germline ends. Germline V lookup: CDR1 MNHEY, CDR2 SMNVEV (reference sequence). This CDR3 contains 13 residues. CDR3 coding DNA: TGTGCCAGCAGCACAGTGAGCAATCAGCCCCAGCATTTT. It translates to CASSTVSNQPQHF.

V and J are TRBV18 and TRBJ2-1; 9 bases match TRBD1. The CDR3 covers 16 residues. CDR1 is KGHSH and CDR2 is LQKENI in the germline V gene. The V segment lost 4 bases and the J segment 8 bases; nucleotides outside the gene matches: 12. The CDR3 is CASSQRPGQGFDEQFF. The CDR3 DNA sequence: TGTGCCAGCTCACAAAGACCGGGACAGGGATTCGATGAGCAGTTCTTC.

This rearrangement joins TRBV6-1 to TRBJ1-2; D remains unclear. Germline CDR1 and CDR2: MNHNS and SASEGT. CDR3 length: 10 residues. The V end lost 3 bases, the J end lost 8 bases, and 4 bases lay between the germline ends. The CDR3 sequence: CASSDQGYTF. The DNA for the CDR3 is TGTGCCAGCAGTGACCAAGGCTACACCTTC.

The chain uses TRBV6-1 and TRBJ1-4; maybe TRBD1 (6 bases). The V and J ends lost 6 bases and 5 bases respectively, with 16 bases between them. CDR1 and CDR2 (germline): MNHNS, SASEGT. The CDR3 runs to 15 residues. The CDR3 protein is CASRGTGTPNEKLFF. The CDR3 nucleotides are TGTGCCAGCAGGGGAACCGGGACACCAAATGAAAAACTGTTTTTT.

The rearrangement links TRBV19 to TRBJ2-1, with 8 bases that match TRBD2. Germline CDR1 is LNHDA and CDR2 is SQIVND (reference sequence). V lost 6 bases to trimming and J lost 6 bases; unmatched junction nucleotides: 10. The CDR3 runs to 15 residues. The CDR3 sequence: CASSPKAGVLNEQFF. CDR3 DNA sequence: TGTGCCAGTAGCCCAAAAGCGGGGGTTCTCAATGAGCAGTTCTTC.

The chain uses TRBV4-1 and TRBJ2-3, with a tentative D call TRBD1 (6 bases). Trimming stripped 6 bases from V and 2 bases from J, with 12 bases between. Germline CDR1 and CDR2: MGHRA and YSYEKL. The CDR3 covers 14 residues. CDR3 nucleotide sequence: TGCGCCAGCAGTATCACAGGGCCCACAGATACGCAGTATTTT. Translated: CASSITGPTDTQYF.

The chain carries TRBV9 and TRBJ1-3; D gene uncertain. Looked up from germline, CDR1 is SGDLS and CDR2 is YYNGEE. Trimming shortened V by 0 bases and J by 1 base, and 14 bases separated the two germline ends. The CDR3 is 17 residues long. CDR3 coding DNA: TGTGCCAGCAGCGTAGGATGGAGTTCCTCTTCTGGAAACACCATATATTTT. It encodes CASSVGWSSSSGNTIYF.

The chain has TRBV9 and TRBJ1-5; D gene uncertain. Germline lookup yields CDR1 SGDLS and CDR2 YYNGEE. V lost 4 bases and J lost 5, with 13 bases in between. The CDR3 has 14 amino acids. CDR3 loop: CASSPGVMDQPQHF. The DNA of the CDR3 is TGTGCCAGCAGCCCCGGAGTGATGGATCAGCCCCAGCATTTT. Full variable domain (rest looked up from reference TRBV9 and TRBJ1-5): DSGVTQTPKHLITATGQRVTLRCSPRSGDLSVYWYQQSLDQGLQFLIQYYNGEERAKGNILERFSAQQFPDLHSELNLSSLELGDSALYFCASSPGVMDQPQHFGDGTRLSIL.

This chain uses TRBV9 with TRBJ2-3; 9 bases fit TRBD2. This CDR3 is 18 amino acids long. Germline trimming cut 1 base from V and 4 bases from J; bases unmatched to any gene: 13. The germline CDR1 and CDR2 sequences are SGDLS and YYNGEE. The CDR3 sequence: CASSVRRGGASRSDTQYF. CDR3 coding DNA: TGTGCCAGCAGCGTACGGCGCGGGGGGGCCTCACGGTCAGATACGCAGTATTTT.